What follows are 16 T cell receptor beta chains derived from one specimen sequenced in a study of identical twins. TCRdb reprocessed the 5' RACE reads with MiXCR, giving one entry per CDR3 protein. The repertoire holds nearly 650,000 distinct CDR3 sequences, with just over 7% as singletons. This sample also appeared in a second study, on yellow fever vaccine responses in identical twins.

Sequencing was carried out using PBMCs. Receptors originate from a young woman in good health.

V gene TRBV20-1 combines with J gene TRBJ2-1; 10 bases line up with TRBD2. The germline V gene encodes CDR1 DFQATT and CDR2 SNEGSKA (reference sequence). CDR3 length equals 15 residues. Trimming at V came to 2 bases and at J to 3 bases, leaving 4 bases not matched to a gene. CDR3 in amino acids: CSARMTSGLYNEQFF. CDR3 sequence (DNA): TGCAGTGCTAGAATGACTAGCGGGCTCTACAATGAGCAGTTCTTC.

V gene TRBV24-1 combines with J gene TRBJ2-6; D is unclear. CDR1 and CDR2 (germline): KGHDR, SFDVKD. The CDR3 is made up of 13 amino acids. The V gene lost 5 bases and the J gene lost 3 bases, with 4 bases spanning the gap. CDR3 residues: CATSGGGANVLTF. The CDR3 DNA is TGTGCCACCAGTGGGGGTGGGGCCAACGTCCTGACTTTC.

The chain is built from TRBV5-8 and TRBJ2-1; D is possibly TRBD1 (6 bases). The CDR3 spans 14 residues. Germline CDR1 SGHTS, CDR2 YDEGEE. V was cut by 9 bases and J by 10 bases, with 23 bases left in between. CDR3 coding DNA: TGTGCCATGCGCCCAGGACAGACGTCGTGGGAGCAGTTCTTC. It specifies CAMRPGQTSWEQFF. The full variable domain, its missing parts supplied by reference TRBV5-8 and TRBJ2-1, is EAGVTQSPTHLIKTRGQQATLRCSPISGHTSVYWYQQALGLGLQFLLWYDEGEERNRGNFPPRFSGRQFPNYSSELNVNALELEDSALYLCAMRPGQTSWEQFFGPGTRLTVL.

The J gene is TRBJ1-2, the V gene TRBV29-1; D not certain. The germline CDR1 and CDR2 sequences are SQVTM and ANQGSEA. The CDR3 length is 14 residues. Trimming removed 2 bases from V and 4 bases from J, with 14 bases in between. As DNA, the CDR3 is TGCAGCGTTGAACAGCTAGGTTCGACCTATGGCTACACCTTC. It codes for CSVEQLGSTYGYTF.

The rearrangement links TRBV5-1 to TRBJ2-3; 10 bases agree with TRBD2. The CDR3 runs to 16 residues. Germline CDR1 SGHRS, CDR2 YFSETQ. The junction had 6 bases not matched to a gene; V was cut back by 3 bases and J by 2 bases. CDR3 sequence: CASSWRGLANTDTQYF. The CDR3 coding sequence is TGCGCCAGCAGCTGGAGGGGACTAGCGAACACAGATACGCAGTATTTT.

This chain uses TRBV10-3 with TRBJ1-6; no firm D call. Deletions cut 2 bases from V and 5 bases from J, with 7 bases between. Germline V lookup: CDR1 ENHRY, CDR2 SYGVKD. The CDR3 runs 14 residues. The CDR3 loop reads CAISEGRNNSPLHF. The CDR3 DNA reads as TGTGCCATCAGTGAGGGACGGAATAATTCACCCCTCCACTTT.

At least ten counts were recorded for this clonotype. V gene TRBV7-8 combines with J gene TRBJ2-7, with a weak D call TRBD1 (5 bases). The V end was cut by 2 bases, the J end by 0 bases, with 20 bases between. The CDR3 contains 18 residues. In germline, CDR1 is SGHVS, CDR2 FQNEAQ. The CDR3 DNA is TGTGCCAGCAGCTTATTGGCTCCAGGACAACGGTTCTCCTACGAGCAGTACTTC. Encoded protein: CASSLLAPGQRFSYEQYF.

At least ten counts were recorded for this clonotype. This chain links TRBV5-1 with TRBJ1-2; D gene uncertain. The germline V gene encodes CDR1 SGHRS and CDR2 YFSETQ. The CDR3 runs 13 residues. V was shortened by 3 bases and J by 5 bases, with 11 bases between the two germline ends. For the CDR3, the DNA is TGCGCCAGCAGCTCGGACGGTTCTTATGGCTACACCTTC. Protein: CASSSDGSYGYTF. Full variable domain (missing parts from reference TRBV5-1 and TRBJ1-2): KAGVTQTPRYLIKTRGQQVTLSCSPISGHRSVSWYQQTPGQGLQFLFEYFSETQRNKGNFPGRFSGRQFSNSRSEMNVSTLELGDSALYLCASSSDGSYGYTFGSGTRLTVV.

This chain uses TRBV2 with TRBJ2-2; TRBD1 matches at 11 bases. From germline, CDR1 is SNHLY and CDR2 FYNNEI. V lost 2 bases and J lost 7; bases outside the gene matches: 12. The CDR3 has 18 residues. The chain's CDR3 is CASSERTGGSGRGGELFF. DNA of the CDR3: TGTGCCAGCAGTGAAAGGACAGGGGGCTCTGGACGGGGCGGGGAGCTGTTTTTT. Full variable domain (remainder filled in from reference TRBV2 and TRBJ2-2): EPEVTQTPSHQVTQMGQEVILRCVPISNHLYFYWYRQILGQKVEFLVSFYNNEISEKSEIFDDQFSVERPDGSNFTLKIRSTKLEDSAMYFCASSERTGGSGRGGELFFGEGSRLTVL.

This clonotype was found many times. CDR3 residues: CASNQGRRPTYSYEQYF. CDR3 DNA sequence: TGTGCCAGCAACCAGGGGCGGAGGCCAACCTATTCCTACGAGCAGTACTTC. The chain is built from TRBV6-2 or TRBV6-3 and TRBJ2-7, with a possible D match to TRBD1 (6 bases). This CDR3 spans 17 amino acids. Trimming removed 7 bases from V and 1 base from J, with 23 bases in between. Germline V CDR1 and CDR2: MNHEY, SVGEGT.

There are many counts of this clonotype. The genes are TRBV5-1 and TRBJ2-2; the match to TRBD2 covers 12 bases. Trimming removed 1 base from V and 4 bases from J; junction bases left unmatched: 8. The germline V gene has CDR1 SGHRS and CDR2 YFSETQ. The CDR3 loop spans 18 amino acids. The DNA for the CDR3 is TGCGCCAGCAGCTTGTCCCTAGCGGGGGGGATGAGCACCGGGGAGCTGTTTTTT. This encodes CASSLSLAGGMSTGELFF.

There are a few counts of this clonotype. The chain links TRBV3-1 to TRBJ1-6, with no clear D. CDR3 size: 14 residues. V was cut by 1 base and J by 13 bases, with 14 bases left in between. Germline CDR1 is LGHDT and CDR2 is YNNKEL (reference sequence). The CDR3 protein is CASSQGVGPFPLHF. In DNA form, the CDR3 reads TGTGCCAGCAGCCAAGGTGTGGGCCCTTTTCCCCTCCACTTT.

This clonotype occurred many times. For the CDR3, the DNA is TGTGCCAGCAGCAAATGGGAATACGAGCAGTACGTC. Residues: CASSKWEYEQYV. This chain joins TRBV21-1 and TRBJ2-7. TRBV21-1 is given as a pseudogene. This CDR3 is built from 12 residues.

Only a few counts were recorded for this clonotype. The chain joins TRBV5-1 to TRBJ2-1; possibly TRBD2 for D (6 bases). This CDR3 region has 15 residues. Germline values: CDR1 SGHRS, CDR2 YFSETQ. Trimming cost V 6 bases and J 3 bases, with 16 bases left between them. The CDR3, as DNA: TGCGCCAGCATCTCCGGGGAGGTCAGCTACAATGAGCAGTTCTTC. Protein sequence: CASISGEVSYNEQFF.

This sequence joins TRBV20-1 and TRBJ2-1, with TRBD2 matching over 8 bases. The V gene's germline CDR1 is DFQATT and CDR2 SNEGSKA (reference sequence). The CDR3 contains 13 residues. V was pared by 3 bases and J by 8 bases, with 6 bases of the junction left unmatched. CDR3 DNA: TGCAGTGCTAGCGGGGGGGCCGGCGATGAGCAGTTCTTC. Protein product: CSASGGAGDEQFF.

This clonotype came up many times. This sequence joins TRBV20-1 and TRBJ2-3; 7 positions match TRBD2. V was clipped by 5 bases and J by 0 bases; unmatched bases: 11. The germline gives CDR1 DFQATT, CDR2 SNEGSKA (reference sequence). CDR3 length equals 16 residues. CDR3: CSARTGTITSTDTQYF. The DNA for the CDR3 is TGCAGTGCTCGAACCGGGACTATTACTAGCACAGATACGCAGTATTTT.